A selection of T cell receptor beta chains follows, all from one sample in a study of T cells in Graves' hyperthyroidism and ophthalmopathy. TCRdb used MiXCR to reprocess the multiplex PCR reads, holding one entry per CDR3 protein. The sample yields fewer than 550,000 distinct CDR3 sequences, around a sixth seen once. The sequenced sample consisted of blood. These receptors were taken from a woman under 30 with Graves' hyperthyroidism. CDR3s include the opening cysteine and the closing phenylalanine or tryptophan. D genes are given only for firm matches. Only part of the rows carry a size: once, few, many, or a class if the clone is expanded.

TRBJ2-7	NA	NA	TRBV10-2	TGCGCCAGCAGTGCCAGGTCTGAGCAGTACTTC	CASSARSEQYF
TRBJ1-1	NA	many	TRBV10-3	TGTGCCATCAGTAACGACAGGAACACTGAAGCTTTCTTT	CAISNDRNTEAFF
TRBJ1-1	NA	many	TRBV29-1	TGCAGCGTTCAGCGGGATCAGAACACTGAAGCTTTCTTT	CSVQRDQNTEAFF
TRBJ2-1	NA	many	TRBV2	TGTGCCAGCAGGTACGGGGACCTTTCCTACAATGAGCAGTTCTTC	CASRYGDLSYNEQFF
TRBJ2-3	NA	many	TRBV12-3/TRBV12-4	TGTGCCAGCAAACGTGAAGGCAGAGATACGCAGTATTTT	CASKREGRDTQYF
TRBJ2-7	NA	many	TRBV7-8	TGTGCCAGCAGCTTAGAAGGCCTTAGCTCCTACGAGCAGTACTTC	CASSLEGLSSYEQYF
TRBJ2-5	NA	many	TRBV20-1	TGCAGTGCTAGAGGGACACGCGACCGGGAGACCCAGTACTTC	CSARGTRDRETQYF
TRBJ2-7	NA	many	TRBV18	TGTGCCAGCTCAACCCGGGGCTTCGGCGAGCAGTACTTC	CASSTRGFGEQYF
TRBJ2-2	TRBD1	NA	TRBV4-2	TGTGCCAGCAGCCCGCTAGGGACAGGGTTCGCTAGCGGTACGAACACCGGGGAGCTGTTTTTT	CASSPLGTGFASGTNTGELFF
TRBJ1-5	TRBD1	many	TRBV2	TGTGCCAGCAGTGAAGTGGGGACAGGGAGGAATCAGCCCCAGCATTTT	CASSEVGTGRNQPQHF
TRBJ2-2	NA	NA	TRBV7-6	TGTGCCAGCAGCTTCCGCGGGGACGTCGGGGAGCTGTTTTTT	CASSFRGDVGELFF
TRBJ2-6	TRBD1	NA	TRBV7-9	TGTGCCAGCAGGGGGGACAGGGGCTACTCTGGGGCCAACGTCCTGACTTTC	CASRGDRGYSGANVLTF
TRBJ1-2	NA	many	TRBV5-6	TGTGCCAGCAGCGTGAGGGAGGATCGGGCTGGCTACACCTTC	CASSVREDRAGYTF
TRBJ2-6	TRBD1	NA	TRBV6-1	TGTGCCAGCAGATACAGGGGGGTCTCTGGGGCCAACGTCCTGACTTTC	CASRYRGVSGANVLTF
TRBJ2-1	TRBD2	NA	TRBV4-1	TGCGCCAGCAGCCAAGAAGACAGACTAGCTTCCTACAATGAGCAGTTCTTC	CASSQEDRLASYNEQFF
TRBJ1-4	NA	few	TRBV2	TGTGCCAGCAGTGTCAGGGGCCAGGGTGAAAAACTGTTTTTT	CASSVRGQGEKLFF
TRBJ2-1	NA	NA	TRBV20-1	TGCAGTGCCCCTCTTTTCACCATAAGCTCCTACAATGAGCAGTTCTTC	CSAPLFTISSYNEQFF
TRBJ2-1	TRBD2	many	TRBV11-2	TGTGCCAGCAGCTCCCTAGCGGGATTCGGGGGTGAGCAGTTCTTC	CASSSLAGFGGEQFF
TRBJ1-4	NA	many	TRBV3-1	TGTGCCAGCAGCTTCCGGACGGACAATGAAAAACTGTTTTTT	CASSFRTDNEKLFF
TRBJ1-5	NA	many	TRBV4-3	TGCGCCAGCAGCCAAGACTTAAGAGGGACCGGTCAGCCCCAGCATTTT	CASSQDLRGTGQPQHF
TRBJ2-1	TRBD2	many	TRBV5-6	TGTGCCAGCAGCTCAACCGGGGGAGGGTTCTTAAGCGAGCAGTTCTTC	CASSSTGGGFLSEQFF
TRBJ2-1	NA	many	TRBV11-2	TGTGCCAGCAGCCACCTTAGGCGGGGCCGAGCCGCCCCATATGAGCAGTTCTTC	CASSHLRRGRAAPYEQFF
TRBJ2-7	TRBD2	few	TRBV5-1	TGCGCCAGCAGCTTGGGTCTTAATAGCGGGGGAACGGGCTCCTACGAGCAGTACTTC	CASSLGLNSGGTGSYEQYF
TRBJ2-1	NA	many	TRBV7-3	TGTGCCAGCAGCTTAACGGGGTTTAACTACAATGAGCAGTTCTTC	CASSLTGFNYNEQFF